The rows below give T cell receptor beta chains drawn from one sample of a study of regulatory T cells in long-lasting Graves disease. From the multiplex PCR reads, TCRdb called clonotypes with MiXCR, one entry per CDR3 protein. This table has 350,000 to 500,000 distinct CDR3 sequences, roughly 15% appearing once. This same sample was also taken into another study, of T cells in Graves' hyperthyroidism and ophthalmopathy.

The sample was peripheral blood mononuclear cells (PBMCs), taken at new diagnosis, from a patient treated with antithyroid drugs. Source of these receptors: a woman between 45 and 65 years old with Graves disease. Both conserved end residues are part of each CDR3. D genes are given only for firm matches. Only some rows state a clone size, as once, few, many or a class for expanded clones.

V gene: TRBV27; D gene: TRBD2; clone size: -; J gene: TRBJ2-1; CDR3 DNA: TGTGCCAGCAGTTCCCGACTAGCGACGTACAATGAGCAGTTCTTC; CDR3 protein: CASSSRLATYNEQFF
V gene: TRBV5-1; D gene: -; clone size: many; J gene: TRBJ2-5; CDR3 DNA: TGCGCCAGCAGCCCGGCCATCGGGGAAGAGACCCAGTACTTC; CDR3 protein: CASSPAIGEETQYF
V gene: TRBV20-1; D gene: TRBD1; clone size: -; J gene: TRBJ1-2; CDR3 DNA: TGCAGTGCTAGAGGACAGGGGGTAAACTATGGCTACGCCTTC; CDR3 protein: CSARGQGVNYGYAF
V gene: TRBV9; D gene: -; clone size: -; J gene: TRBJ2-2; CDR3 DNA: TGTGCCAGCAGCGTCAGCGGGACACATCCCGGGGAGCTGTTTTTT; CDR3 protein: CASSVSGTHPGELFF
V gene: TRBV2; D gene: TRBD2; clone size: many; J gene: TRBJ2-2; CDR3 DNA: TGTGCCAGCAGAATAGCGGGAGGGCCAGCCGGGGAGCTGTTTTTT; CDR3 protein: CASRIAGGPAGELFF
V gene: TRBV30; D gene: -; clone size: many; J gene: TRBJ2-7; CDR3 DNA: TGTGCCGGCGACAACGGGTTCCCTAACTACGAGCAGTACTTC; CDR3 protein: CAGDNGFPNYEQYF
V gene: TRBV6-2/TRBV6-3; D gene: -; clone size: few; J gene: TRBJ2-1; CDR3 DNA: TGTGCCAGCAGTCCACACTCCCAACTAGTCAATGAGCAGTTCTTC; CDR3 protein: CASSPHSQLVNEQFF
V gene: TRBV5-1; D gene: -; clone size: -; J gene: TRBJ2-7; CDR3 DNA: TGCGCCAGCAGCGGAGGCTTGGAGTACGAGCAGTACTTC; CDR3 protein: CASSGGLEYEQYF
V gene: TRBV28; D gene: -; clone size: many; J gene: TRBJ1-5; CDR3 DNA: TGTGCCAGCACGTCCGGGGCTAGCAATCAGCCCCAGCATTTT; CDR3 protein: CASTSGASNQPQHF
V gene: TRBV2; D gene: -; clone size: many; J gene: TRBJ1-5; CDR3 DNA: TGTGCCAGCAGTGAAGCGCACAGAGGAAGCAATCAGCCCCAGCATTTT; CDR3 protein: CASSEAHRGSNQPQHF
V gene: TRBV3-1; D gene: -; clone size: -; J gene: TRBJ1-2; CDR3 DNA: TGTGCCAGCAGCCCAGTGGAAAGGCATATGGCTGGCTACACCTTC; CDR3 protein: CASSPVERHMAGYTF
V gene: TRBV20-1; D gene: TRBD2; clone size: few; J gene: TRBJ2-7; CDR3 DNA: TGCAGTGCTGACCTTAGCGGGAGTTCCAGCGAGCAGTACTTC; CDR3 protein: CSADLSGSSSEQYF
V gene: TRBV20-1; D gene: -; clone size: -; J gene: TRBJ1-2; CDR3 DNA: TGCAGTGCTAGTGGGGACAATGGCTACACCTTC; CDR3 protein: CSASGDNGYTF
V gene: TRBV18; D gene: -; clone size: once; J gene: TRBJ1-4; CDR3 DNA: TGTGCCAGCTCACCGAAGGATAATAGGTTTAACCGTGGTGAAAAACTGTTTTTT; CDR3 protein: CASSPKDNRFNRGEKLFF
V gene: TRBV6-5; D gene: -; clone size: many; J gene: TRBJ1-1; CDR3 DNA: TGTGCCAGCATTTACAGCCTCAACACTGAAGCTTTCTTT; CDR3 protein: CASIYSLNTEAFF
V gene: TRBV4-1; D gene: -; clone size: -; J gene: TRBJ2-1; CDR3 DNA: TGCGCCAGCAGCCGGTGGGGTAGCCACGTTAGGTACAATGAGCAGTTCTTC; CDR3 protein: CASSRWGSHVRYNEQFF
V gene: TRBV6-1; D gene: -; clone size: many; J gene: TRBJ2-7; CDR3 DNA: TGTGCCAGCAGTCCACAGGGTTTCGAGCAGTACTTC; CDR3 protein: CASSPQGFEQYF
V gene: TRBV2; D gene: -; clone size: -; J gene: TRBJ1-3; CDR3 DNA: TGTGCCAGCAGGGACAGAAGAAGAATCTCTGGAAACACCATATATTTT; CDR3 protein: CASRDRRRISGNTIYF
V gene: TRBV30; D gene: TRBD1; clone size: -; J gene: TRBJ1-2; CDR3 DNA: TGTGCCTGGGGCATTCCGGGACAGGGGGATTCCAACTATGGCTACACCTTC; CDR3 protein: CAWGIPGQGDSNYGYTF
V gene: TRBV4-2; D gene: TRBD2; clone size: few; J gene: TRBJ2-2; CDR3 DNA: TGTGCCAGCAGCCAAGAACCCCAGTCGGCGGGGGGCGGGGAGCTGTTTTTT; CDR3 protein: CASSQEPQSAGGGELFF
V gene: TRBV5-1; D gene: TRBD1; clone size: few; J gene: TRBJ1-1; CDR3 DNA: TGCGCCAGCAGCTTTCAGGGGGTGAACACTGAAGCTTTCTTT; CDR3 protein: CASSFQGVNTEAFF
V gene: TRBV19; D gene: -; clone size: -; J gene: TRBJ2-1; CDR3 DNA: TGTGCCAGTAGTACCGGAGGACCTGAGCAGTTCTTC; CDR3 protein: CASSTGGPEQFF
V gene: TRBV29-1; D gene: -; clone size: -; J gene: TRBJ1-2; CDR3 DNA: TGCAGCGTTGGGACGGCTAACGGTGGCTACACCTTC; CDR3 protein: CSVGTANGGYTF
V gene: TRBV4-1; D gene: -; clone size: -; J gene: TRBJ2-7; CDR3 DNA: TGCGCCAGCAGCCAAGTCCGCGGGAACTCCTACGAGCAGTACTTC; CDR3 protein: CASSQVRGNSYEQYF
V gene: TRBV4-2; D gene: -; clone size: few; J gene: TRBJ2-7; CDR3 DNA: TGTGCCAGCAGCCAACAGTCCACGGGAGAGTACGAGCAGTACTTC; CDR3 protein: CASSQQSTGEYEQYF
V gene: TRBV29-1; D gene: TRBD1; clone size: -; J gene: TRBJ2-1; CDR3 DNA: TGCAGCGTTGAATCCTGGGACAGGGACAATGAGCAGTTCTTC; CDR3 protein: CSVESWDRDNEQFF
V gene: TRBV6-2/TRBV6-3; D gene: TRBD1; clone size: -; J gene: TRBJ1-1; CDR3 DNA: TGTGCCAGCACCACCCCTCGGACAGGAGGGGACACTGAAGCTTTCTTT; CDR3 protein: CASTTPRTGGDTEAFF
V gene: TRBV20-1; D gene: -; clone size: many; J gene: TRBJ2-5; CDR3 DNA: TGCAGTGCTATCCCCAGGGGGGTGTGGGAGACCCAGTACTTC; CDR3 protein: CSAIPRGVWETQYF
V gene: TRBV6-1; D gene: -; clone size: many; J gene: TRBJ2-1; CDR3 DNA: TGTGCCAGCAGTACCCCAGGGTTTCCCAATGAGCAGTTCTTC; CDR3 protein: CASSTPGFPNEQFF
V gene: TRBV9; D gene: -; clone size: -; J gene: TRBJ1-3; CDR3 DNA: TGTGCCAGCAGCGTAGAGATGGGGCTTTCTGGAAACACCATATATTTT; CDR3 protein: CASSVEMGLSGNTIYF
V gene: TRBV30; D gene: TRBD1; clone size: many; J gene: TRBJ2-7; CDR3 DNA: TGTGCCTGGATTGGGACAGATCCGTACGAGCAGTACTTC; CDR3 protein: CAWIGTDPYEQYF
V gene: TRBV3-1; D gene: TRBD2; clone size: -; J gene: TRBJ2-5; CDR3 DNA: TGTGCCAGCAGCCAAGCCCGGACTAGCGGAATGCCTCAAGAGACCCAGTACTTC; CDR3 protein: CASSQARTSGMPQETQYF
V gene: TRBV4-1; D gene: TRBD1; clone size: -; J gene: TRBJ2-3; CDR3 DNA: TGCGCCAGCAGCCCTCAGACAGGGGGAACAGATACGCAGTATTTT; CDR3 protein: CASSPQTGGTDTQYF
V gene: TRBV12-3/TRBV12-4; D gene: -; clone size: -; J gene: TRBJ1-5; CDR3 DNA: TGTGCCAGCAGTTTAAGGCACAATCAGCCCCAGCATTTT; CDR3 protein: CASSLRHNQPQHF
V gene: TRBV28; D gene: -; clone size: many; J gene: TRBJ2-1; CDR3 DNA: TGTGCCAGCAGCCGACATAGTGGTGTCAATGAGCAGTTCTTC; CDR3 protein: CASSRHSGVNEQFF